The source of this TCR beta chain is a study of blood T cell repertoires in COVID-19. Overall study: Some COVID-19 samples were acute and others convalescent; all came from the United States, Italy and Spain. PBMCs, B-cell-depleted T cells, or T cells provided the cDNA or gDNA that made up the material.

Per germline, CDR1 SGHTA and CDR2 FQGNSA. The CDR3 is 14 residues long. The junction had 5 bases not matched to a gene; V was cut back by 2 bases and J by 8 bases. TCRdb's table, derived via immunoSEQ multiplex PCR, lists solely in-frame clones and lacks some. The sample shows around 140,000 clones, under 90% of them seen only once. This TCR came from a human donor in a cohort sampled during active COVID-19. The chain joins TRBV7-2 to TRBJ1-3, with 8 bases lining up with TRBD1. The sequenced sample consisted of peripheral blood. The CDR3 sequence is CASSLQGAVDTIYF. CDR3 in DNA: TGTGCCAGCAGCTTACAGGGGGCGGTGGACACCATATATTTT.